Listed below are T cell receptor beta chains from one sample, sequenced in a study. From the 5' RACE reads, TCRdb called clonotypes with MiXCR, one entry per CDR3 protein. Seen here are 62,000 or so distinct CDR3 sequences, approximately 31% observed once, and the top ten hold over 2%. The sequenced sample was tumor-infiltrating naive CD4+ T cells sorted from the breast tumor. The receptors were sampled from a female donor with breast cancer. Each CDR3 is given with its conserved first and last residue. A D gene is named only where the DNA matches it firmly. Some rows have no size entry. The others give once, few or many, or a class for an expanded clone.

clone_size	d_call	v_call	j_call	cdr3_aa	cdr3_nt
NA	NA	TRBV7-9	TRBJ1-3	CASSSPRDSGNTIYF	TGTGCCAGCAGCTCCCCCCGAGACTCTGGAAACACCATATATTTT
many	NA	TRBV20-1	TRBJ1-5	CSAGRGPGNQPQHF	TGCAGTGCTGGCAGGGGCCCCGGCAATCAGCCCCAGCATTTT
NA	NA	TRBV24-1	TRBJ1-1	CATSDWDNLRGAFF	TGTGCCACCAGTGATTGGGACAACCTACGAGGGGCTTTCTTT
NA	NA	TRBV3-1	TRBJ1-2	CASSQQGGGGYTF	TGTGCCAGCAGCCAACAGGGCGGGGGTGGCTACACCTTC
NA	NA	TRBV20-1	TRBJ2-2	CSAGDGLTNTGELFF	TGCAGTGCTGGAGATGGACTAACGAACACCGGGGAGCTGTTTTTT
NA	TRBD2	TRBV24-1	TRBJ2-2	CATSDLRRLAGTGGELFF	TGTGCCACCAGTGATTTGCGTCGGCTAGCGGGAACAGGCGGGGAGCTGTTTTTT
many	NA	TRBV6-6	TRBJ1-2	CASSSADYGYTF	TGTGCCAGCAGTTCGGCAGACTATGGCTACACCTTC
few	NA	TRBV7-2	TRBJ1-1	CASSSGWVAFF	TGTGCCAGCAGCTCGGGATGGGTCGCTTTCTTT
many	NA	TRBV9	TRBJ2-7	CASSVAGSGYEQYF	TGTGCCAGCAGCGTAGCCGGGAGTGGCTACGAGCAGTACTTC
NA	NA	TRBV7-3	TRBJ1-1	CASSLDTARNTEAFF	TGTGCCAGCAGCTTAGACACGGCCCGGAACACTGAAGCTTTCTTT
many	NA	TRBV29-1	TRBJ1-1	CSVRDGMNTEAFF	TGCAGCGTCCGGGACGGCATGAACACTGAAGCTTTCTTT
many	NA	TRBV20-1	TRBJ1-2	CSASPPGGFDGYTF	TGCAGTGCCAGCCCCCCTGGGGGTTTCGATGGCTACACCTTC
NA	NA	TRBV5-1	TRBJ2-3	CASSLGQSSTDTQYF	TGCGCCAGCAGCTTGGGACAGTCTAGCACAGATACGCAGTATTTT
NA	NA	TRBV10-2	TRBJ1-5	CASSESLGFGQPRHF	TGCGCCAGCAGTGAGTCGTTGGGGTTTGGTCAGCCCCGGCATTTT
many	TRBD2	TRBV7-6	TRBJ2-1	CASSRTTGTSGAYNEQFF	TGTGCCAGCAGCCGTACAACTGGGACTAGCGGAGCCTACAATGAGCAGTTCTTC
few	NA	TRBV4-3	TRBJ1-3	CASSPSQGSGNTIYF	TGCGCCAGCAGCCCATCACAGGGTTCCGGAAACACCATATATTTT
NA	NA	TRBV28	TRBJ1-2	CASSADTQYHYGYTF	TGTGCCAGCAGTGCAGACACCCAATACCACTATGGCTACACCTTC
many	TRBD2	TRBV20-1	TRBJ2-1	CSARDPSGRHYNEQFF	TGCAGTGCTAGAGATCCAAGCGGGAGGCACTACAATGAGCAGTTCTTC
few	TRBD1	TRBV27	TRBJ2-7	CASSFGTGTYEQYF	TGTGCCAGCAGTTTCGGGACAGGTACCTACGAGCAGTACTTC
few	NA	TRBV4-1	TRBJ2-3	CASSQESRGTSTDTQYF	TGCGCCAGCAGCCAAGAATCTCGGGGTACTAGCACAGATACGCAGTATTTT
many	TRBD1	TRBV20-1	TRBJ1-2	CSALGQGEGYTF	TGCAGTGCTTTGGGACAGGGTGAGGGCTACACCTTC
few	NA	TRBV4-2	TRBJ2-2	CASSQGTVTGELFF	TGTGCCAGCAGCCAAGGGACGGTCACCGGGGAGCTGTTTTTT
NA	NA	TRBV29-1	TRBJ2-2	CSVYTGELFF	TGCAGCGTATACACCGGGGAGCTGTTTTTT
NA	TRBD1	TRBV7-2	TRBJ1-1	CASSFRTGGSTEAFF	TGTGCCAGCAGCTTTAGGACAGGGGGTAGTACTGAAGCTTTCTTT
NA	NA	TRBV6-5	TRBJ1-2	CASSYRGGYGYTF	TGTGCCAGCAGTTACAGGGGGGGGTATGGCTACACCTTC
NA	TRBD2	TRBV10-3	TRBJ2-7	CAISPHHGTSPSYEQYF	TGTGCCATCAGTCCACACCACGGGACTAGCCCCTCCTACGAGCAGTACTTC
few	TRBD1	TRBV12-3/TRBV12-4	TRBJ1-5	CASVPGTAGSQPQHF	TGTGCCAGCGTTCCCGGGACAGCGGGCAGTCAGCCCCAGCATTTT
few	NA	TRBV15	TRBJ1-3	CASSRDRTPGNTIYF	TGTGCCTCCAGCAGAGATCGCACACCTGGAAACACCATATATTTT
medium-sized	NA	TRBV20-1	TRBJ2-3	CSARALPGVDTQYF	TGCAGTGCTAGAGCTCTGCCGGGGGTGGATACGCAGTATTTT
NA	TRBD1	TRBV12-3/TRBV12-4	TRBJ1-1	CASSLQQGVQTEAFF	TGTGCCAGCAGTCTCCAACAGGGGGTGCAGACTGAAGCTTTCTTT
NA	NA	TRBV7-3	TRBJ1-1	CASSLSGYGTEAFF	TGTGCCAGCAGCTTATCGGGTTACGGGACTGAAGCTTTCTTT
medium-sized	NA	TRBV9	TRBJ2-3	CASSVNPEREGTQYF	TGTGCCAGCAGCGTGAACCCAGAAAGAGAGGGTACGCAGTATTTT
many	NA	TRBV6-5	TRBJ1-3	CASRAGQGNTIYF	TGTGCCAGCAGAGCAGGGCAAGGAAACACCATATATTTT
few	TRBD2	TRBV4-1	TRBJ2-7	CASSQEVYRGGRAYEQYF	TGCGCCAGCAGCCAAGAGGTTTACCGGGGGGGCAGGGCCTACGAGCAGTACTTC
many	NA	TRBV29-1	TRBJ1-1	CSVELGRRMNTEAFF	TGCAGCGTTGAGTTGGGGAGACGTATGAACACTGAAGCTTTCTTT
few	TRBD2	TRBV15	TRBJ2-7	CATSRVASGGVEQYF	TGTGCCACCAGCAGAGTGGCTAGCGGGGGTGTCGAGCAGTACTTC
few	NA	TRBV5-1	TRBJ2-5	CASSFGTRGEGQETQYF	TGCGCCAGCAGCTTCGGCACGAGGGGCGAGGGTCAAGAGACCCAGTACTTC
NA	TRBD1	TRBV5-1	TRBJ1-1	CASSFPTSRGKVTEAFF	TGCGCCAGCAGCTTCCCTACCTCCAGGGGGAAGGTCACTGAAGCTTTCTTT
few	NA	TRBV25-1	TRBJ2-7	CASSESQKDPSYEQYF	TGTGCCAGCAGTGAATCGCAGAAGGACCCCTCCTACGAGCAGTACTTC
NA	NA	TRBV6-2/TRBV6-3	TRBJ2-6	CASSLISGANVLTF	TGTGCCAGCAGCCTGATCTCTGGGGCCAACGTCCTGACTTTC
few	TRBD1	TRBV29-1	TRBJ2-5	CSVGRDRGLQETQYF	TGCAGCGTTGGACGGGACAGGGGGCTCCAAGAGACCCAGTACTTC
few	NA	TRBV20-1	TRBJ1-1	CSAPTRNTEAFF	TGCAGTGCCCCAACTCGGAACACTGAAGCTTTCTTT
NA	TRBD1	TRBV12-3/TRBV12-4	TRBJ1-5	CASRTGTANQPQHF	TGTGCCAGCAGAACCGGGACAGCTAATCAGCCCCAGCATTTT
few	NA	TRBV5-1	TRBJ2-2	CASSFQRAGELFF	TGCGCCAGCAGCTTCCAGCGAGCCGGGGAGCTGTTTTTT
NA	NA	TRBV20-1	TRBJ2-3	CSARGQQGFTTDTQYF	TGCAGTGCTAGAGGGCAGCAAGGATTCACGACAGATACGCAGTATTTT
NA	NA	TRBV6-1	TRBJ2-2	CASSEPRTAIGELFF	TGTGCCAGCAGTGAACCCCGGACGGCGATCGGGGAGCTGTTTTTT
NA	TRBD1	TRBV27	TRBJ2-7	CASSKGDRGPYEQYF	TGTGCCAGCAGCAAAGGGGACAGGGGACCCTACGAGCAGTACTTC
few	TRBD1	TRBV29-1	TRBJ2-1	CSVAQGITYNEQFF	TGCAGCGTTGCACAGGGGATCACCTACAATGAGCAGTTCTTC
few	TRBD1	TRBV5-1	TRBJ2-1	CASSLARMGDRGGNEQFF	TGCGCCAGCAGCTTGGCCAGGATGGGGGACAGGGGCGGCAATGAGCAGTTCTTC
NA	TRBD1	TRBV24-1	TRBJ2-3	CATSDPTPGGKTQYF	TGTGCCACCAGTGACCCCACTCCAGGGGGCAAAACGCAGTATTTT
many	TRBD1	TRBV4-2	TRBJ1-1	CASSQGQGMNTEAFF	TGTGCCAGCAGCCAAGGACAGGGGATGAACACTGAAGCTTTCTTT
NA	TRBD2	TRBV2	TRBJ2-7	CASSELLAGEDEQYF	TGTGCCAGCAGTGAATTATTAGCGGGAGAAGACGAGCAGTACTTC